This passage covers 12 T cell receptor beta chains from one sample sequenced in a study of blood T cell repertoires in COVID-19. Some clones are missing from TCRdb's copy, which holds only in-frame ones; the method was immunoSEQ multiplex PCR. Among tens of thousands of clones listed, around 87% were seen once. The sequenced sample was peripheral blood. The source of these receptors is a woman older than 75 with active COVID-19.

This clone was observed a single time. The chain joins TRBV5-1 to TRBJ2-3; TRBD1 agrees at 10 bases. The V segment lost 4 bases and the J segment 4 bases; nucleotides outside the gene matches: 12. Germline V lookup: CDR1 SGHRS, CDR2 YFSETQ. This CDR3 region has 17 residues. This CDR3 reads CASSRRGQGPSADTQYF. As DNA, the CDR3 is TGCGCCAGCAGCCGGCGGGGACAGGGGCCCTCCGCAGATACGCAGTATTTT.

J is TRBJ2-3 and V is TRBV24-1; 14 nucleotides align to TRBD2. The CDR3 is made up of 17 amino acids. CDR1 KGHDR and CDR2 SFDVKD come from the germline V gene. V shed 3 bases, J shed 5 bases, and the junction held 6 bases outside the gene matches. The CDR3 sequence: CATSDRGTSGGRDTQYF. CDR3 DNA sequence: TGTGCCACCAGTGATAGGGGGACTAGCGGGGGAAGAGATACGCAGTATTTT.

The rearrangement uses TRBV18 and TRBJ2-7; TRBD1 matches 11 bases. V lost 2 bases, J lost 5 bases, and 5 bases stayed unmatched. This CDR3 is built from 15 residues. Germline CDR1 is KGHSH and CDR2 is LQKENI. CDR3 bases: TGTGCCAGCTCACCAAGGACAGGGGGCGTGGACGAGCAGTACTTC. Its protein is CASSPRTGGVDEQYF.

The rearrangement uses TRBV7-3 and TRBJ2-4, with a tentative D call TRBD2 (6 bases). V was cut by 2 bases and J by 9 bases, with 11 bases left in between. CDR3 length: 13 amino acids. The germline V gene encodes CDR1 SGHTA and CDR2 FQGTGA. CDR3 sequence reads: CASSLGVEGIQYF. The CDR3 region has the DNA TGTGCCAGCAGCTTAGGGGTGGAGGGCATTCAGTACTTC.

This chain connects TRBV28 to TRBJ2-3; perhaps TRBD1 as D (8 bases). This CDR3 is built from 14 residues. Trimming cost V 6 bases and J 5 bases, with 15 bases left between them. Germline CDR1 and CDR2: MDHEN and SYDVKM. The CDR3 protein is CASRSGGGRDTQYF. CDR3 coding DNA: TGTGCCAGCAGGTCAGGGGGCGGGAGAGATACGCAGTATTTT.

The chain combines TRBV6-6 with TRBJ2-5; D might be TRBD2 (6 bases). CDR3 length: 16 amino acids. V was shortened by 2 bases and J by 3 bases, with 16 bases between the two germline ends. Looked up from germline, CDR1 is MNHNY and CDR2 is SVGAGI (reference sequence). CDR3 nucleotides: TGTGCCAGCAGTTACCGCCAAGGAGGGCTCGAAGAGACCCAGTACTTC. This translates into CASSYRQGGLEETQYF.

This chain links TRBV2 with TRBJ2-3, with a tentative D call TRBD1 (6 bases). This CDR3 contains 16 residues. From germline, CDR1 is SNHLY and CDR2 FYNNEI. Trimming removed 5 bases at V and 3 bases at J, with 18 bases between. The CDR3 DNA sequence: TGTGCCAGCAGTCGGACCGGGACACCATTAACAGATACGCAGTATTTT. This translates into CASSRTGTPLTDTQYF.

This clone was observed once. The chain recombines TRBV19 with TRBJ1-2; 8 bases map to TRBD1. Trimming removed 7 bases from V and 6 bases from J; junction bases left unmatched: 19. CDR1 and CDR2 (germline): LNHDA, SQIVND (reference sequence). The CDR3 is 17 amino acids. The CDR3 is CASTPLGTGMRDHGYTF. The CDR3 bases are TGTGCCAGTACCCCCCTCGGGACAGGTATGAGGGACCATGGCTACACCTTC.

The genes are TRBV11-2 and TRBJ1-6, with D perhaps matching TRBD1 (5 bases). V was pared by 3 bases and J by 5 bases, with 8 bases between. This CDR3 is built from 14 residues. Germline V gene lookup returns CDR1 SGHAT and CDR2 FQNNGV. The chain's CDR3 is CASSLQGNNSPLHF. DNA for the CDR3: TGTGCCAGCAGCTTGCAGGGAAATAATTCACCCCTCCACTTT.

This clone was seen only a few times. This chain connects TRBV30 to TRBJ2-3; D remains unclear. The ends were cut back, 8 bases at V and 0 bases at J, with 15 bases in the middle. The CDR3 has 14 residues. Germline V gives CDR1 GTSNPN, CDR2 SVGIG (reference sequence). CDR3: CAADPAVSTDTQYF. In DNA, the CDR3 is TGTGCCGCGGATCCGGCGGTTAGCACAGATACGCAGTATTTT.

The chain joins TRBV30 to TRBJ1-2; the D is unclear. With 0 bases removed from V and 4 bases from J, the gap between germline ends came to 6 bases. Germline loops: CDR1 GTSNPN, CDR2 SVGIG (reference sequence). The CDR3 is 12 residues long. CDR3 sequence (DNA): TGTGCCTGGAGTGTAAACAGCTATGGCTACACCTTC. Translating gives CAWSVNSYGYTF.

CDR3 amino acids: CATSDPGTGNQPQHF. The CDR3 bases are TGTGCCACCAGTGATCCCGGGACAGGGAATCAGCCCCAGCATTTT. V usage is TRBV24-1 and J usage is TRBJ1-5; 9 nucleotides align to TRBD1. This CDR3 is built from 15 residues. Trimming at V came to 3 bases and at J to 4 bases, leaving 3 bases not matched to a gene. Germline-derived CDR1 and CDR2 are KGHDR and SFDVKD.